The clone carrying this TCR beta chain came up once. Other DNA sequences in the same sample also yield this CDR3. The data belong to a study of shared clonotypes between healthy human individuals. Replicate PCRs from sorted subsets contained approximately 190 ng DNA, which is around 29,000 T cell genomes. Sequenced by immunoSEQ multiplex PCR; TCRdb stores in-frame clones only, minus some. The top ten hold 0.32% of the sample, which has a few hundred thousand clones, 96% seen once. V gave up 2 bases and J gave up 4 bases; unmatched junction bases: 1. CDR3 length: 16 residues. The germline V gene encodes CDR1 SGDLS and CDR2 YYNGEE.

This chain uses TRBV9 with TRBJ2-3, with 16 bases matching TRBD2. The clonotype comes from a man younger than 45 in good health. Sequences were obtained from memory CD8+ T cells sorted from blood. This sample's subset: CD45RO+ cells pooled with CCR7-negative TemRA cells. The CDR3 nucleotides are TGTGCCAGCAGCGTCGGGACTAGCGGGAGGGCAGATACGCAGTATTTT. Translating it yields CASSVGTSGRADTQYF. The full variable domain, completed using reference TRBV9 and TRBJ2-3, is DSGVTQTPKHLITATGQRVTLRCSPRSGDLSVYWYQQSLDQGLQFLIQYYNGEERAKGNILERFSAQQFPDLHSELNLSSLELGDSALYFCASSVGTSGRADTQYFGPGTRLTVL.